A single sample gave rise to the 10 T cell receptor beta chains below, sequenced in a study of molecular identifiers for immune sequencing clone quantification (dated by TCRdb to about 2018). The library was obtained by PCR. The sequencing machine was a NextSeq 500. The public reads were quality trimmed at Q25 with fastp and then assembled into clones with MiXCR by TCRdb, keeping productive beta chains. A single entry per CDR3 protein holds the most common genes and DNA from its merged rows. The sample table contains more than 450,000 distinct CDR3 sequences; only one count was recorded for around 23% of them. In total, the top ten clones hold under 0.8% of the sample. The specimen was naive CD8+ T cells from blood, with Jurkat cell RNA spiked in. The cell subset or site label, as the study defines it: FACS-sorted CD8+CD4-CCR7+CD45RA+ naive T cells. The receptors derive from a human donor in good health. Some libraries in this study had Jurkat cell RNA spiked in.

This sequence joins TRBV12-3 or TRBV12-4 and TRBJ2-3; tentative D call: TRBD2 (5 bases). The CDR3 has 16 amino acids. With 5 bases removed from V and 3 bases from J, the gap between germline ends came to 18 bases. DNA of the CDR3: TGTGCCAGCAGTAATGGACTGATGCCGGGGACAGATACGCAGTATTTT. It is translated as CASSNGLMPGTDTQYF.

This clonotype was picked up many times. The rearrangement joins TRBV29-1 to TRBJ2-2, with 10 bases that match TRBD1. Trimming cost V 2 bases and J 3 bases; bases outside gene matches: 6. The CDR3 is made up of 16 amino acids. Germline V lookup: CDR1 SQVTM, CDR2 ANQGSEA. The CDR3 sequence: CSVERGQGQDTGELFF. The CDR3 DNA sequence: TGCAGCGTTGAAAGGGGACAGGGGCAGGACACCGGGGAGCTGTTTTTT.

This clonotype has a handful of counts. The V gene is TRBV4-3, the J gene TRBJ1-2, with D perhaps TRBD1 (5 bases). This CDR3 has 17 residues. The germline V gene has CDR1 LGHNA and CDR2 YSLEER. Deletions cut 1 base from V and 7 bases from J, with 22 bases between. The CDR3 DNA sequence: TGCGCCAGCAGCCAAGGCCAGGGCCTGTATCCCACCCTTGGCTACACCTTC. Encoded protein: CASSQGQGLYPTLGYTF.

This clonotype was counted a few times. The chain combines TRBV2 with TRBJ2-3; TRBD2 aligns across 7 bases. CDR3 length equals 16 residues. V lost 5 bases to trimming and J lost 2 bases; unmatched junction nucleotides: 10. Germline CDR1 is SNHLY and CDR2 is FYNNEI. This CDR3 reads CASSPGSSGLTDTQYF. For the CDR3, the DNA is TGTGCCAGCAGTCCCGGGTCTAGCGGACTCACAGATACGCAGTATTTT.

The chain employs TRBV27 and TRBJ2-3; 10 positions match TRBD2. The germline CDR1 and CDR2 sequences are MNHEY and SMNVEV (reference sequence). With V trimmed by 6 bases and J by 1 base, 4 bases remained unmatched. This CDR3 contains 15 residues. The CDR3 reads CASSRLAGRTDTQYF. As DNA, the CDR3 is TGTGCCAGCAGCAGACTAGCGGGCCGCACAGATACGCAGTATTTT.

This clonotype was observed a handful of times. The chain couples TRBV9 to TRBJ2-3; unclear D gene. V lost 3 bases, J lost 4 bases, and 6 bases lay in between. The CDR3 is 12 residues long. CDR1 and CDR2 (germline): SGDLS, YYNGEE. This CDR3 is CASSGDSDTQYF. The DNA for the CDR3 is TGTGCCAGCAGCGGAGACTCAGATACGCAGTATTTT.

The table lists this clonotype with many counts. V gene TRBV28 combines with J gene TRBJ2-5; a possible D gene is TRBD2 (5 bases). Germline CDR1 is MDHEN and CDR2 is SYDVKM. V was clipped by 3 bases and J by 0 bases, with 11 bases between them. CDR3 length equals 15 residues. The CDR3 DNA follows: TGTGCCAGCAGTTTTAGCGCGACACACCAAGAGACCCAGTACTTC. Amino acids: CASSFSATHQETQYF.

The genes are TRBV6-2 or TRBV6-3 and TRBJ2-1; D unclear. The germline CDR1 and CDR2 sequences are MNHEY and SVGEGT. The CDR3 has 14 residues. The ends were cut back, 2 bases at V and 5 bases at J, with 10 bases in the middle. CDR3 loop: CASSYVLPDNEQFF. CDR3 DNA: TGTGCCAGCAGTTACGTGTTACCCGACAATGAGCAGTTCTTC.

This clonotype appeared a few times. The V and J genes are TRBV28 and TRBJ2-7, with 7 nucleotides matching TRBD1. This CDR3 is 13 amino acids long. CDR1 and CDR2 from the germline V gene are MDHEN and SYDVKM. The trim removed 6 bases at V and 6 bases at J, leaving 8 bases unmatched. The CDR3 nucleotides are TGTGCCAGCAGGAGGACAGGATGGGTCGAGCAGTACTTC. It codes for CASRRTGWVEQYF.

The chain combines TRBV10-3 with TRBJ1-5, with D unresolved. The CDR3 extends over 8 amino acids. V shed 7 bases and J shed 8 bases, with 0 bases lying between them. CDR1 is ENHRY, CDR2 SYGVKD, per germline. CDR3 nucleotide sequence: TGTGCCATCAAGCCCCAGCATTTT. Amino acid sequence: CAIKPQHF.